This TCR beta chain stems from a study of OX40 agonist ivuxolimab in advanced cancers. There are 15 residues in the CDR3. From germline, CDR1 is LNHNV and CDR2 YYDKDF (reference sequence). The junction had 10 bases not matched to a gene; V was cut back by 6 bases and J by 7 bases. Data came from immunoSEQ multiplex PCR; TCRdb stores just in-frame clones and leaves some out. The sample lists 90,000 to 100,000 clones, approximately 92% seen once, with approximately 0.35% in the top ten. This clone was picked up a small number of times. This sequence originates from an adult with an advanced solid tumor such as melanoma, head and neck, liver or kidney cancer. The specimen comprised CD4+ or CD8+ T cells sorted from blood, sampled in a trial of the OX40 agonist ivuxolimab. The rearrangement joins TRBV15 to TRBJ2-7; TRBD2 aligns across 12 bases. CDR3: CATSPGLAGSREQYF. CDR3 coding DNA: TGTGCCACCAGTCCAGGACTAGCGGGGAGTCGGGAGCAGTACTTC.